The clone carrying this T cell receptor beta chain was seen a few times. Its antigen is not known. Full-length variable regions came from constant-region reverse primers plus semi-nested Nested Universal Primer A PCR. In TCRdb, the 5' RACE reads were re-called with MiXCR into one record per CDR3 protein. The data contain 50,000 to 80,000 distinct CDR3 sequences, 20% to 25% of them singletons. This CDR3 is built from 16 residues. Trimming removed 0 bases from V and 4 bases from J, with 12 bases in between. Germline V gene lookup returns CDR1 MGHDK and CDR2 SYGVNS. Findings and caveats of the study: Tumor memory CD4+ T cell TCR gene usage clustered with blood and lymph node memory CD4+ cells and lymph node naive CD4+ cells. Larger-cohort validation covered only one TCR beta V-J rearrangement.

The sequence was obtained from a female donor with breast cancer. This chain uses TRBV25-1 with TRBJ2-2; D is ambiguous. Sequenced material: memory CD4+ T cells sorted from a lymph node. Subset given: memory CD4+ T cells, CD4+CD45RO+CD25-. CDR3 coding DNA: TGTGCCAGCAGTGAATATATCGGTTCGAGCACCGGGGAGCTGTTTTTT. Protein: CASSEYIGSSTGELFF.